Following are 20 T cell receptor beta chains from one sample sequenced in a study of patients and donors after allogeneic stem cell transplantation. TCRdb reprocessed the RT-PCR reads with MiXCR, giving one entry per CDR3 protein. In the table there are some 960,000 distinct CDR3 sequences, roughly 18% of which are singletons. The sample was blood, either unsorted or a sorted T cell fraction (not recorded which). These TCRs come from a human donor who was either an allogeneic HSCT recipient or a stem cell or donor lymphocyte infusion donor (not recorded which). It is not recorded whose cells these are; they may come from a transplant donor.

V usage is TRBV20-1 and J usage is TRBJ1-5; a possible D gene is TRBD1 (5 bases). The CDR3 loop spans 14 amino acids. V shed 6 bases and J shed 6 bases, with 18 bases lying between them. Per the germline V gene, CDR1 is DFQATT and CDR2 is SNEGSKA (reference sequence). The CDR3 DNA reads TGCAGTGCCCCAGAAAGGGGTACGGGTCAGCCCCAGCATTTT. This encodes CSAPERGTGQPQHF.

The sample holds many counts of this clonotype. This rearrangement joins TRBV4-1 to TRBJ1-2; D is possibly TRBD1 (6 bases). V was pared by 0 bases and J by 4 bases, with 15 bases between. CDR3 length: 16 residues. Germline loops: CDR1 MGHRA, CDR2 YSYEKL. The CDR3 region has the DNA TGCGCCAGCAGCCAAGAAGGCGGCAGGGGTGGCTATGGCTACACCTTC. Its translation is CASSQEGGRGGYGYTF.

The chain combines TRBV11-2 with TRBJ2-5; a possible D gene is TRBD2 (7 bases). The CDR3 loop spans 16 amino acids. Germline V gene sequence: CDR1 SGHAT, CDR2 FQNNGV. The germline V and J ends were trimmed by 5 bases and 5 bases, with 21 bases remaining between them. Written as DNA, the CDR3 is TGTGCCAGCAGCCCAGCTTTTAAGGGGGGGAGGGAGACCCAGTACTTC. It specifies CASSPAFKGGRETQYF.

This CDR3 is CASSPIGTGVEETQYF. DNA for the CDR3: TGTGCCAGCAGCCCGATAGGAACAGGGGTCGAAGAGACCCAGTACTTC. The chain has TRBV7-6 and TRBJ2-5, with 7 bases identical to TRBD1. The V and J ends lost 5 bases and 3 bases, in that order; junction bases with no gene match: 12. CDR3 length: 16 residues. CDR1 and CDR2 (germline): SGHVS, FNYEAQ.

This clonotype was observed a handful of times. The chain carries TRBV5-6 and TRBJ2-6, with D possibly matching TRBD1 (6 bases). The V gene lost 0 bases and the J gene lost 2 bases, with 18 bases spanning the gap. The CDR3 is made up of 19 amino acids. From germline, CDR1 is SGHDT and CDR2 YYEEEE. The chain's CDR3 is CASSLDPGEVRPGANVLTF. As DNA, the CDR3 is TGTGCCAGCAGCTTGGATCCAGGGGAAGTAAGACCTGGGGCCAACGTCCTGACTTTC. The whole variable domain, remainder taken from reference TRBV5-6 and TRBJ2-6, is DAGVTQSPTHLIKTRGQQVTLRCSPKSGHDTVSWYQQALGQGPQFIFQYYEEEERQRGNFPDRFSGHQFPNYSSELNVNALLLGDSALYLCASSLDPGEVRPGANVLTFGAGSRLTVL.

This clonotype came up many times. A junction end diverges from the germline sequence, so it may reflect a read error. The rearrangement joins TRBV5-1 to TRBJ1-1; D remains unclear. CDR1 and CDR2 from the germline V gene are SGHRS and YFSETQ. This CDR3 contains 13 residues. The CDR3 loop reads CASSRAPNTEAFF. The DNA of the CDR3 is TGTGCCAGCAGCCGAGCGCCAAACACTGAAGCTTTCTTT.

This clonotype was recorded a few times. The V and J genes are TRBV6-2 or TRBV6-3 and TRBJ1-2; 7 bases are a match to TRBD1. Germline CDR1 is MNHEY and CDR2 is SVGEGT. Losses at the gene ends were 10 bases for V and 7 bases for J; bases not matched to a gene: 12. The length of the CDR3 is 13 residues. CDR3 loop: CAIAQGNQRGYTF. In DNA, the CDR3 is TGTGCCATCGCACAGGGGAACCAACGTGGCTACACCTTC.

This clonotype showed up many times. The chain couples TRBV29-1 to TRBJ2-1, with D perhaps matching TRBD1 (5 bases). Germline V gives CDR1 SQVTM, CDR2 ANQGSEA. Trimming removed 4 bases from V and 6 bases from J, with 19 bases in between. The CDR3 is 15 residues long. The CDR3 nucleotides read TGCAGCGTTGCCCCCGACAGAACCAAAAGCAATGAGCAGTTCTTC. Its protein product is CSVAPDRTKSNEQFF.

This rearrangement joins TRBV13 to TRBJ1-4; D is undetermined. Trimming removed 4 bases from V and 8 bases from J, with 14 bases in between. The V gene's germline CDR1 is PRHDT and CDR2 FYEKMQ (reference sequence). This CDR3 region has 14 residues. The CDR3 here is CASSSLGAGEKLFF. The CDR3 DNA sequence: TGTGCCAGCAGCTCCCTGGGCGCGGGCGAAAAACTGTTTTTT.

The chain couples TRBV12-3 or TRBV12-4 to TRBJ2-7; TRBD1 might be the D (6 bases). The CDR3 runs to 14 residues. V lost 1 base to trimming and J lost 3 bases, with 10 bases between them. The CDR3 DNA follows: TGTGCCAGCAGTTTAGGGACAGACAACTACGAGCAGTACTTC. This codes for CASSLGTDNYEQYF.

This clonotype was recorded a few times. The V and J genes are TRBV11-2 and TRBJ2-7; D unclear. This CDR3 comprises 13 residues. Trimming took 2 bases from V and 6 from J, leaving 11 bases between them. Germline V gene data show CDR1 as SGHAT and CDR2 as FQNNGV. In DNA form, the CDR3 reads TGTGCCAGCAGCTTAAGCGAATGGGGCGAGCAGTACTTC. As protein: CASSLSEWGEQYF.

This sequence joins TRBV5-1 and TRBJ1-1; D remains ambiguous. CDR1 and CDR2 from the germline V gene are SGHRS and YFSETQ. CDR3 length: 14 amino acids. The V end lost 4 bases, the J end lost 2 bases, and 12 bases lay between the germline ends. The CDR3 here is CASSPWADNTEAFF. DNA for the CDR3: TGCGCCAGCAGCCCATGGGCAGATAACACTGAAGCTTTCTTT.

The chain joins TRBV6-6 to TRBJ1-2; 8 positions agree with TRBD1. The germline gives CDR1 MNHNY, CDR2 SVGAGI (reference sequence). V was clipped by 5 bases and J by 8 bases; unmatched bases: 7. This CDR3 comprises 13 residues. In DNA, the CDR3 is TGTGCCAGCAGTGTCACAGGGGGGAAGGGCTACACCTTC. Translation gives CASSVTGGKGYTF.

This clonotype was counted only a few times. The rearrangement links TRBV6-5 to TRBJ2-2; TRBD1 aligns across 12 bases. The ends lost 2 bases at V and 7 bases at J; junction bases unmatched: 11. CDR1 is MNHEY, CDR2 SVGAGI, per germline. The CDR3 spans 18 residues. The CDR3: CASSYIRPGQGAFGELFF. In nucleotides, the CDR3 is TGTGCCAGCAGTTACATAAGACCGGGACAGGGGGCTTTCGGGGAGCTGTTTTTT.

J is TRBJ2-3 and V is TRBV10-3; TRBD2 aligns across 12 bases. V was clipped by 8 bases and J by 4 bases; unmatched bases: 4. The CDR3 runs 14 residues. CDR1 and CDR2 from the germline V gene are ENHRY and SYGVKD. In DNA form, the CDR3 reads TGTGCCATCGGACTAGCGGGACCGCCAGATACGCAGTATTTT. This translates into CAIGLAGPPDTQYF.

This sequence joins TRBV6-1 and TRBJ2-2; 7 bases align to TRBD2. Germline CDR1 and CDR2: MNHNS and SASEGT. The trim removed 6 bases at V and 4 bases at J, leaving 5 bases unmatched. The CDR3 has 14 amino acids. As DNA, the CDR3 is TGTGCCAGCAGACAAAGCGGGGTCACCGGGGAGCTGTTTTTT. Protein sequence: CASRQSGVTGELFF.

The V gene is TRBV4-2, the J gene TRBJ2-1; D is ambiguous. The CDR3 spans 15 residues. Germline CDR1 and CDR2: LGHNA and YNFKEQ. Trimming took off 1 base at V and 2 bases at J, with 9 bases between the two ends. The CDR3 DNA sequence: TGTGCCAGCAGCCAAGGTCCTACAACCTACAATGAGCAGTTCTTC. Its translation: CASSQGPTTYNEQFF.

This clonotype turned up a few times. V and J are TRBV9 and TRBJ2-7; TRBD2 might be the D (6 bases). The CDR3 runs 16 residues. Trimming stripped 0 bases from V and 2 bases from J, with 15 bases between. The germline V gene encodes CDR1 SGDLS and CDR2 YYNGEE. For the CDR3, the DNA is TGTGCCAGCAGCGTAGATTCCCGGGGGACCCCCTACGAGCAGTACTTC. Its protein product is CASSVDSRGTPYEQYF.

The chain recombines TRBV20-1 with TRBJ2-7; 9 bases match TRBD2. Germline V gives CDR1 DFQATT, CDR2 SNEGSKA (reference sequence). The CDR3 sequence is 14 residues long. Unmatched junction bases numbered 4, after V lost 1 base and J lost 3 bases. The CDR3 loop reads CSARVVSGSYEQYF. The CDR3 DNA is TGCAGTGCTAGAGTGGTTAGCGGGAGCTACGAGCAGTACTTC.

This clonotype occurred a few times. The chain is built from TRBV4-1 and TRBJ2-3; D is unresolved. The germline V and J ends were trimmed by 1 base and 4 bases, with 6 bases remaining between them. Germline-derived CDR1 and CDR2 are MGHRA and YSYEKL. CDR3 length: 13 residues. The CDR3 DNA follows: TGCGCCAGCAGCCAAGCGTACCCAGATACGCAGTATTTT. This codes for CASSQAYPDTQYF.